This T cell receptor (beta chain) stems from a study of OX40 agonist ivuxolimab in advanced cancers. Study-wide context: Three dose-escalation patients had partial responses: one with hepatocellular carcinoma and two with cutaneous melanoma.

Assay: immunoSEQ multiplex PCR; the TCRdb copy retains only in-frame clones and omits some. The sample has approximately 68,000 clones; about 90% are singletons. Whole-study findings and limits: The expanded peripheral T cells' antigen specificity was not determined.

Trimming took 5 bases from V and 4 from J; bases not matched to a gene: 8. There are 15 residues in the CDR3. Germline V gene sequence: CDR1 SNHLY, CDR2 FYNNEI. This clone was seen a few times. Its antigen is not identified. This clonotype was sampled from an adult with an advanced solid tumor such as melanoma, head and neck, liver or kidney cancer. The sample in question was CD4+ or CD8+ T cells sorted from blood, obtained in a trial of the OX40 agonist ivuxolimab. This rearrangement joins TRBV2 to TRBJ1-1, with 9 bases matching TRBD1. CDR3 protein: CASSPQGARGTEAFF. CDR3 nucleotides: TGTGCCAGCAGTCCACAGGGGGCGCGGGGCACTGAAGCTTTCTTT.